A selection of T cell receptor beta chains follows, all from one sample in a study of control samples from healthy donors and cancer patients. Some clones are missing from TCRdb's copy, which holds only in-frame ones; the method was immunoSEQ multiplex PCR. The table lists about 120,000 clones, roughly 95% of them singletons. Source material: blood. The receptors were sampled from a man aged 25-45 years in good health. Both conserved end residues are part of each CDR3. Fields, in order: CDR3 length, D gene, clone size, J gene, V gene, CDR3 protein, CDR3 DNA. D genes are given only for firm matches. Some rows have no size entry. The others give once, few or many, or a class for an expanded clone.

15,NA,NA,TRBJ2-3,TRBV24-1,CATSVRSGITDTQYF,TGTGCCACCAGTGTCCGCAGCGGTATCACAGATACGCAGTATTTT
15,TRBD1,NA,TRBJ1-1,TRBV5-4,CASSLVQGAPTEAFF,TGTGCCAGCAGCTTGGTCCAGGGGGCGCCCACTGAAGCTTTCTTT
16,TRBD1,NA,TRBJ1-1,TRBV11-2,CASSLGKGGRNTEAFF,TGTGCCAGCAGCTTAGGTAAAGGGGGCAGGAACACTGAAGCTTTCTTT
14,TRBD1,NA,TRBJ1-2,TRBV27,CASSSWDRNYGYTF,TGTGCCAGCAGTTCCTGGGACAGGAACTATGGCTACACCTTC
14,NA,NA,TRBJ1-4,TRBV5-1,CASSSVLEGEKLFF,TGCGCCAGCAGCTCCGTCCTGGAAGGGGAAAAACTGTTTTTT
14,NA,NA,TRBJ1-4,TRBV10-2,CASSDRGVNEKLFF,TGCGCCAGCAGTGACAGGGGCGTTAATGAAAAACTGTTTTTT
15,TRBD1,NA,TRBJ2-3,TRBV6-2/TRBV6-3,CASSYRRTGGDTQYF,TGTGCCAGCAGTTACCGTCGGACAGGGGGGGATACGCAGTATTTT
11,NA,NA,TRBJ2-5,TRBV30,CAWSREETQYF,TGTGCCTGGAGTAGAGAAGAGACCCAGTACTTC
15,NA,NA,TRBJ2-7,TRBV19,CASSIDLQGGHEQYF,TGTGCCAGTAGTATAGATCTGCAGGGAGGTCACGAGCAGTACTTC
14,NA,NA,TRBJ2-5,TRBV12-5,CASGPGRNQETQYF,TGTGCTAGTGGTCCGGGACGGAACCAAGAGACCCAGTACTTC
14,NA,once,TRBJ1-4,TRBV19,CASSTQGFIEKLFF,TGTGCCAGTAGCACACAGGGTTTTATTGAAAAACTGTTTTTT
18,TRBD1,NA,TRBJ2-2,TRBV7-6,CASSLGWRRTGNTGELFF,TGTGCCAGCAGCTTAGGGTGGCGTCGGACAGGGAACACCGGGGAGCTGTTTTTT
15,NA,NA,TRBJ1-5,TRBV28,CASGTLRQGRSSQHF,TGTGCCAGCGGAACCCTTCGCCAGGGACGGTCGTCCCAGCATTTT
14,NA,NA,TRBJ1-5,TRBV18,CASSGLGANQPQHF,TGTGCCAGCTCAGGATTGGGGGCCAATCAGCCCCAGCATTTT
15,NA,few,TRBJ1-6,TRBV5-1,CASSRVGGENSPLHF,TGCGCCAGCAGCCGCGTGGGGGGCGAGAATTCACCCCTCCACTTT
15,NA,NA,TRBJ2-1,TRBV29-1,CSVEEGDLAYNEQFF,TGCAGCGTTGAAGAAGGGGATCTAGCCTACAATGAGCAGTTCTTC
20,TRBD2,NA,TRBJ2-3,TRBV13,CASSPDFLAGGRGDTDTQYF,TGTGCCAGCAGCCCCGACTTTCTAGCGGGGGGCCGAGGAGACACAGATACGCAGTATTTT
12,NA,NA,TRBJ1-2,TRBV2,CASSGGRSVYTF,TGTGCCAGCAGTGGAGGCCGCTCGGTCTACACCTTC
16,NA,NA,TRBJ2-6,TRBV4-3,CASSQEGGSGANVLTF,TGCGCCAGCAGCCAAGAGGGCGGTTCTGGGGCCAACGTCCTGACTTTC
13,NA,NA,TRBJ1-5,TRBV28,CASQPSRNQPQHF,TGTGCCAGCCAACCTTCGCGCAATCAGCCCCAGCATTTT
12,NA,NA,TRBJ2-1,TRBV7-9,CASSLLAVEQFF,TGTGCCAGCAGTCTCCTAGCTGTTGAGCAGTTCTTC
12,NA,NA,TRBJ2-3,TRBV18,CASSPRTDTQYF,TGTGCCAGCTCACCCCGTACGGATACGCAGTATTTT
15,TRBD1,NA,TRBJ1-1,TRBV5-1,CASSGRTGDITEAFF,TGCGCCAGCAGCGGAAGGACAGGGGATATCACTGAAGCTTTCTTT
15,NA,NA,TRBJ2-7,TRBV7-8,CASSPRGGTAYEQYF,TGTGCCAGCAGCCCTAGGGGCGGGACAGCCTACGAGCAGTACTTC
19,TRBD2,NA,TRBJ2-1,TRBV9,CASSADGIKRGDSYNEQFF,TGTGCCAGCAGCGCCGACGGAATAAAGCGGGGGGATTCCTACAATGAGCAGTTCTTC
16,NA,NA,TRBJ2-5,TRBV9,CASSVGTGERQETQYF,TGTGCCAGCAGCGTAGGAACAGGAGAGAGGCAAGAGACCCAGTACTTC
15,NA,once,TRBJ2-3,TRBV9,CASSVRGVGPDTQYF,TGTGCCAGCAGCGTCCGCGGGGTGGGGCCAGATACGCAGTATTTT
17,TRBD2,NA,TRBJ2-7,TRBV6-2/TRBV6-3,CASSYPSAGITTYEQYF,TGTGCCAGCAGTTACCCATCAGCGGGGATAACTACCTACGAGCAGTACTTC